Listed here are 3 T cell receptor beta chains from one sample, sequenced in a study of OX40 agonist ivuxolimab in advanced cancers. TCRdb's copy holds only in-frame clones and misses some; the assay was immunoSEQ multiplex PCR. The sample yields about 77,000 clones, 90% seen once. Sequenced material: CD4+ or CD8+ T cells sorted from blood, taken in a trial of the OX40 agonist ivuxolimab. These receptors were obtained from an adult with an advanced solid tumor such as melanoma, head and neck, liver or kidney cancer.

The CDR3 DNA follows: TGTGCCAGCAGTGAACCGGGGCGGGAGGGCTCCTACAATGAGCAGTTCTTC. Translation: CASSEPGREGSYNEQFF. The V gene is TRBV6-1, the J gene TRBJ2-1; TRBD2 agrees at 9 bases. This CDR3 spans 17 amino acids. The trim removed 2 bases at V and 0 bases at J, leaving 5 bases unmatched. CDR1 is MNHNS and CDR2 is SASEGT in the germline V gene.

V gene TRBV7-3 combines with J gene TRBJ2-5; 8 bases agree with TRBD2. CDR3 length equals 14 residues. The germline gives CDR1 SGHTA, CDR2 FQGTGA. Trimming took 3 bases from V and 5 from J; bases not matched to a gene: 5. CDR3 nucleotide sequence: TGTGCCAGCAGCTTCGGGGGGGCTCAGGAGACCCAGTACTTC. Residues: CASSFGGAQETQYF.

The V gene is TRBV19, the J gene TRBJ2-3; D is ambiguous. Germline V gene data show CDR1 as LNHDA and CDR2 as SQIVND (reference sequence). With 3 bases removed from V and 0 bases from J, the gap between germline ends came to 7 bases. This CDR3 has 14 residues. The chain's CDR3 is CASSIEISTDTQYF. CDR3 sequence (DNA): TGTGCCAGTAGTATCGAGATAAGCACAGATACGCAGTATTTT.